A selection of T cell receptor beta chains follows, all from one sample in a study of a mutant IDH1 vaccine in newly diagnosed glioma. Generated by immunoSEQ multiplex PCR, the TCRdb table keeps only in-frame clones and is missing some. The repertoire holds 85,000 to 100,000 clones, 83% seen once, with approximately 8% in the top ten. This material consisted of PBMCs, taken from a glioma patient treated with radiotherapy, temozolomide or both. These receptors were taken from a woman aged 45-65 years with glioma. The CDR3 runs from the conserved cysteine through the conserved F or W. D genes are given only for firm matches. Expanded clones are given a class, and other clones once, few, many or no size at all.

TGTGCCAGCAGCCGGAACAAGAACACTGAAGCTTTCTTT,CASSRNKNTEAFF,.,TRBJ1-1,13,.,TRBV11-3
TGCGCCAGCAGCTTGGTTGCAGGGGGCAGCACTGAAGCTTTCTTT,CASSLVAGGSTEAFF,TRBD1,TRBJ1-1,15,few,TRBV5-1
TGCAGCGCCGTCCTATCTTACGAGCAGTACTTC,CSAVLSYEQYF,.,TRBJ2-7,11,.,TRBV29-1
TGTGCCAGCAGTGAATGGGCACAGTTCCATCAGCCCCAGCATTTT,CASSEWAQFHQPQHF,.,TRBJ1-5,15,few,TRBV6-1
TGTGCCAGCAGCGTGATGGTATCGGGACTAGCGGGTTACGAGCAGTACTTC,CASSVMVSGLAGYEQYF,TRBD2,TRBJ2-7,17,once,TRBV11-2
TGCGCCAGCAGCGGGGAGGGGCTCTATAATTCACCCCTCCACTTT,CASSGEGLYNSPLHF,.,TRBJ1-6,15,.,TRBV5-1
TGTGCCAGTAGTATCGGTGCGGGCGGGTTTAGCACAGATACGCAGTATTTT,CASSIGAGGFSTDTQYF,.,TRBJ2-3,17,once,TRBV19
TGCGCCAGCAGCGCCGACATGATAGAGACCCAGTACTTC,CASSADMIETQYF,.,TRBJ2-5,13,.,TRBV5-1
TGCGCCAGCCTTACACAGGGTAACACTGAAGCTTTCTTT,CASLTQGNTEAFF,.,TRBJ1-1,13,.,TRBV5-1
TGTGCCAGCAGTGTTACAGGGGGTGGCTACACCTTC,CASSVTGGGYTF,TRBD1,TRBJ1-2,12,.,TRBV25-1
TGTGCCAGCAGTTACCAGGACGGTAGAACAGATACGCAGTATTTT,CASSYQDGRTDTQYF,.,TRBJ2-3,15,.,TRBV6-5
TGTGCCAGTAGTCCAACATTGGGGCCCGGCGAAAAACTGTTTTTT,CASSPTLGPGEKLFF,.,TRBJ1-4,15,.,TRBV19
TGTGCCAGCAGCTGGGCGGGCACAGATACGCAGTATTTT,CASSWAGTDTQYF,.,TRBJ2-3,13,.,TRBV5-4
TGTGCCAGCAGTTACTCGTGGACAGGAACGAACACTGAAGCTTTCTTT,CASSYSWTGTNTEAFF,TRBD1,TRBJ1-1,16,.,TRBV6-5
TGTGCCAGCGGGTCCGGACAGGGCTCCTACGAGCAGTACTTC,CASGSGQGSYEQYF,TRBD1,TRBJ2-7,14,.,TRBV27
TGCGCCAGCAGAGAGGCGGGGGGGCTGGGTTCACCCCTCCACTTT,CASREAGGLGSPLHF,.,TRBJ1-6,15,.,TRBV10-2
TGTGCCAGCACTGGGACTGCCTCCTACGAGCAGTACTTC,CASTGTASYEQYF,.,TRBJ2-7,13,.,TRBV6-5
TGCGCCAGCAGTCAACTACAGGGGGCGGCGATGCAGCCCCAGCATTTT,CASSQLQGAAMQPQHF,TRBD1,TRBJ1-5,16,.,TRBV23-1
TGTGCCAGCTCACCACCGGTCGGACAGGGCAGCTACGAGCAGTACTTC,CASSPPVGQGSYEQYF,TRBD1,TRBJ2-7,16,once,TRBV18
TGTGCCAGCAGCGTAGGCGGGGGGAGGTGGAATGAGCAGTTCTTC,CASSVGGGRWNEQFF,TRBD2,TRBJ2-1,15,.,TRBV9
TGTGCCAGCAGTGGTCAGGGATGGACCTACGAGCAGTACTTC,CASSGQGWTYEQYF,.,TRBJ2-7,14,.,TRBV25-1
TGTGCCAGTAGTAGAAACACTGAAGCTTTCTTT,CASSRNTEAFF,.,TRBJ1-1,11,few,TRBV19
TGCGCCAGCAGCCAAGAGGGACCCGATACGCAGTATTTT,CASSQEGPDTQYF,.,TRBJ2-3,13,.,TRBV4-3
TGTGCCAGCAGCGTAGCTGGGGCGACAGGGGTGGACACTGAAGCTTTCTTT,CASSVAGATGVDTEAFF,TRBD1,TRBJ1-1,17,.,TRBV9
TGTGCCAGCAGCTATTTCGCAGGAGGGGCGGAGGAGCAGTACTTC,CASSYFAGGAEEQYF,.,TRBJ2-7,15,.,TRBV7-6
TGTGCCAGTATAGGGGGGGTAGGTCAGCCCCAGCATTTT,CASIGGVGQPQHF,.,TRBJ1-5,13,.,TRBV19
TGCGCCAGCAGCCAACTAACAGGGTCGAGCTATGGCTACACCTTC,CASSQLTGSSYGYTF,.,TRBJ1-2,15,.,TRBV4-3
TGTGCCACCAGCAGGGGACAGGGGGCAAGGCTGTTTTTT,CATSRGQGARLFF,TRBD1,TRBJ1-4,13,.,TRBV15
TGTGCCTGGAGGGCAGGATATAGCAATCAGCCCCAGCATTTT,CAWRAGYSNQPQHF,.,TRBJ1-5,14,.,TRBV30
TGCGCCAGCAGCTTGGGACAGGGATCAGGGTCACCCCTCCACTTT,CASSLGQGSGSPLHF,TRBD1,TRBJ1-6,15,.,TRBV5-1
TGTGCCAGCAGCTTAGGCGGTGGTACGCAGTATTTT,CASSLGGGTQYF,.,TRBJ2-3,12,.,TRBV7-2
TGCGCCAGCAGCCAAGATACCCTAGGGGCCTATGGCTACACCTTC,CASSQDTLGAYGYTF,.,TRBJ1-2,15,.,TRBV4-3
TGTGCCAGCAGGGCCGGACGGAGCAATCAGCCCCAGCATTTT,CASRAGRSNQPQHF,.,TRBJ1-5,14,.,TRBV2
TGTGCCTGGAGTGACGACAGGATTACTACGCAGTATTTT,CAWSDDRITTQYF,.,TRBJ2-3,13,.,TRBV30
TGTGCCAGCTCCTCTCCAGGTATCACCTACGAGCAGTACTTC,CASSSPGITYEQYF,.,TRBJ2-7,14,.,TRBV6-5
TGTGCCAGCTCACCACCCGCCAGGGCAGAGACCCAGTACTTC,CASSPPARAETQYF,.,TRBJ2-5,14,.,TRBV18
TGTGCCAGTACCCCAGGGGGGTTTGGGGCCAACGTCCTGACTTTC,CASTPGGFGANVLTF,.,TRBJ2-6,15,once,TRBV19
TGTGCCAGCAGAACGGGGGGCGGGAACACCGGGGAGCTGTTTTTT,CASRTGGGNTGELFF,.,TRBJ2-2,15,once,TRBV6-1
TGTGCCAGCAGCTCCCCACGAGATGAAAAACTGTTTTTT,CASSSPRDEKLFF,.,TRBJ1-4,13,.,TRBV5-4
TGCGCCAGCAGCCCCCGGACAGGGGGCGGCTACACCTTC,CASSPRTGGGYTF,TRBD1,TRBJ1-2,13,.,TRBV4-1
TGTGCCAGCAGCTTAGCCGAGCTGGCCACCGGGGAGCTGTTTTTT,CASSLAELATGELFF,.,TRBJ2-2,15,once,TRBV7-8
TGCGCCAGCAGCCATCTAGGGAGTGGGGAGCTGTTTTTT,CASSHLGSGELFF,.,TRBJ2-2,13,few,TRBV4-1
TGTGCCAGCTCACCTTCAGACGCCTCGGGGCCCCAGCATTTT,CASSPSDASGPQHF,.,TRBJ1-5,14,.,TRBV18
TGTGCCAGCAGCTTAAACCCCAGCACAGATACGCAGTATTTT,CASSLNPSTDTQYF,.,TRBJ2-3,14,.,TRBV7-3
TGTGCCAGCGAACCGACCCTGGACAGTCCTAACTATGGCTACACCTTC,CASEPTLDSPNYGYTF,.,TRBJ1-2,16,.,TRBV7-9
TGTGCCAGCAGTGGGTACCTGAATTCACCCCTCCACTTT,CASSGYLNSPLHF,.,TRBJ1-6,13,.,TRBV25-1
TGTGCCACCAGCAGAGGGGCAGGCGAGCAGTACTTC,CATSRGAGEQYF,.,TRBJ2-7,12,.,TRBV15
TGTGCCAGTAAGGCAGGGGCCTACACCGGGGAGCTGTTTTTT,CASKAGAYTGELFF,.,TRBJ2-2,14,.,TRBV11-2
TGTGCCAGTAGTAGACTAGCGGGGGGGTACAATGAGCAGTTCTTC,CASSRLAGGYNEQFF,TRBD2,TRBJ2-1,15,.,TRBV19
TGTGCCTGGAGTACAGGGCAGGGGGGTCAGCCCCAGCATTTT,CAWSTGQGGQPQHF,TRBD1,TRBJ1-5,14,.,TRBV30
TGTGCCAGCAGTGAATATGTGCGGGGCCGGGGTAGCCTCCACTTT,CASSEYVRGRGSLHF,.,TRBJ1-6,15,many,TRBV6-1
TGTGCCAGCAGCTTGTGGGGAGAGCAGCCCCAGCATTTT,CASSLWGEQPQHF,.,TRBJ1-5,13,.,TRBV5-6
TGTGCCTGGACGGTTTCGGGGAACACTGAAGCTTTCTTT,CAWTVSGNTEAFF,.,TRBJ1-1,13,.,TRBV30
TGTGCCAGCAGCGAATACAAACAGGGGGCGGCTGGCTACACCTTC,CASSEYKQGAAGYTF,TRBD1,TRBJ1-2,15,.,TRBV5-4